This T cell receptor beta chain was documented in a study of shared clonotypes between healthy human individuals. A split of CD4+ cells into CD45RA+ naive and CD45RA-negative memory subsets was performed. Original data processing: Filtering of immunoSEQ junctional sequences could not match full-length read filtering. Data came from immunoSEQ multiplex PCR; TCRdb stores just in-frame clones and leaves some out. That table is the source of V, J and clone size, and D and trimming were worked out from the DNA. Of hundreds of thousands of clones listed, around 67% are singletons. Material: memory CD4+ T cells sorted from blood. As for subset: CD45RA-negative fraction. The source of this sequence is a woman in her thirties in good health.

In DNA, the CDR3 is TGTGCCAGCAGCTTAGGTTGGGTCAAAGAGACCCAGTACTTC. Its protein product is CASSLGWVKETQYF. This chain joins TRBV7-8 and TRBJ2-5, with D unclear. The ends were cut back, 1 base at V and 3 bases at J, with 9 bases in the middle. CDR1 is SGHVS and CDR2 is FQNEAQ in the germline V gene. This CDR3 is built from 14 residues. The variable domain in full, with the rest retrieved from reference TRBV7-8 and TRBJ2-5, is GAGVSQSPRYKVAKRGQDVALRCDPISGHVSLFWYQQALGQGPEFLTYFQNEAQLDKSGLPSDRFFAERPEGSVSTLKIQRTQQEDSAVYLCASSLGWVKETQYFGPGTRLLVL.